These T cell receptor beta chains were read from a single sample in a study of T cells in Graves' hyperthyroidism and ophthalmopathy. TCRdb analysed the multiplex PCR reads with MiXCR anew, one entry per CDR3 protein. The data show approximately 210,000 distinct CDR3 sequences, roughly 15% seen once. Sequenced material: blood. The receptors here all came from a man between 45 and 60 years old with Graves' hyperthyroidism. Both conserved end residues are part of each CDR3. A D gene is named only where the DNA matches it firmly. Expanded clones are given a class, and other clones once, few, many or no size at all.

v_call,j_call,d_call,cdr3_length,clone_size,cdr3_nt,cdr3_aa
TRBV3-1,TRBJ1-1,NA,15,many,TGTGCCAGCAGCCGTGGGACAAGGGCGAACACTGAAGCTTTCTTT,CASSRGTRANTEAFF
TRBV27,TRBJ1-2,NA,14,NA,TGTGCCAGCAGCGATAAGGGCTGGAGCTATGGCTACACCTTC,CASSDKGWSYGYTF
TRBV18,TRBJ2-1,NA,17,many,TGTGCCAGCTCACCGACCGGTTCCGAGTATACCTACAATGAGCAGTTCTTC,CASSPTGSEYTYNEQFF
TRBV12-3/TRBV12-4,TRBJ2-1,NA,11,many,TGTGCCAGCAGTCAAGGTTATGAGCAGTTCTTC,CASSQGYEQFF
TRBV6-1,TRBJ1-4,TRBD1,12,NA,TGTGCCAGCACAGGGGGAAATGAAAAACTGTTTTTT,CASTGGNEKLFF
TRBV7-8,TRBJ2-3,NA,16,NA,TGTGCCAGCAGCTTAGAACAGGCCTATAGCACAGATACGCACCATTTT,CASSLEQAYSTDTHHF
TRBV11-3,TRBJ2-5,NA,14,few,TGTGCCAGCAGCTTGAAGCGGGTAGAAGAGACCCAGTACTTC,CASSLKRVEETQYF
TRBV27,TRBJ2-1,NA,15,few,TGTGCCAGCACCGTCGCCGGTGGATCCTACAATGAGCAGTTCTTC,CASTVAGGSYNEQFF
TRBV12-3/TRBV12-4,TRBJ2-7,TRBD2,14,many,TGTGCCAGCAGTTGGACTAGCGGGATGAGCGAGCAGTACTTC,CASSWTSGMSEQYF
TRBV7-3,TRBJ2-2,NA,15,few,TGTGCCAGCAGCCCTGGGGGGGGCAGGACCGGGGAGCTGTTTTTT,CASSPGGGRTGELFF
TRBV3-1,TRBJ1-5,NA,14,many,TGTGCCAGCAGCCAAGGGGGCTTCAATCAGCCCCAGCATTTT,CASSQGGFNQPQHF
TRBV19,TRBJ2-6,TRBD2,19,few,TGTGCCAGTAGTATAGCCTTAGGCGGGGGAAGCGGCGGGGCCAACGTCCTGACTTTC,CASSIALGGGSGGANVLTF
TRBV4-1,TRBJ1-2,NA,14,NA,TGCGCCAGCAGCCAAGGGGAGGCCGGGTATGGCTACACCTTC,CASSQGEAGYGYTF
TRBV7-2,TRBJ2-1,TRBD2,18,many,TGTGCCAGCAGCTTAGAAGGGACTAGCGGGAGGTTCCACAATGAGCAGTTCTTC,CASSLEGTSGRFHNEQFF
TRBV6-6,TRBJ2-7,NA,14,many,TGTGCCAGCAGTTACGACTTAGGGGGACCCGAGCAGTACTTC,CASSYDLGGPEQYF
TRBV2,TRBJ2-3,NA,13,once,TGTGCCAGCAGTTACAAGGCGGGAGATACGCAGTATTTT,CASSYKAGDTQYF
TRBV9,TRBJ2-3,TRBD2,18,NA,TGTGCCAGCAGCTCCGGACTAGCGGGAGGGACGGGCACAGATACGCAGTATTTT,CASSSGLAGGTGTDTQYF
TRBV11-3,TRBJ2-7,NA,14,many,TGTGCCAGCAGCTTAGGAGGGGAAGGCTACGAGCAGTACTTC,CASSLGGEGYEQYF
TRBV9,TRBJ2-3,TRBD1,16,NA,TGTGCCAGCAGCACCACGGGACAGGCTAGGGCAGATACGCAGTATTTT,CASSTTGQARADTQYF
TRBV12-5,TRBJ2-3,NA,12,many,TGTGCTAGCGCTGTGGGGGGATATACGCAGTATTTT,CASAVGGYTQYF
TRBV2,TRBJ2-1,NA,14,many,TGTGCCAGCAGGCCGGACTATTCCTACAATGAGCAGTTCTTC,CASRPDYSYNEQFF
TRBV28,TRBJ2-7,NA,12,NA,TGTGCCAGCAGTTTCTCCCCGTACGAGCAGTACTTC,CASSFSPYEQYF
TRBV7-2,TRBJ2-7,TRBD2,14,NA,TGTGCCAGCAGCTTGTTGACTAGCGTTAACGAGCAGTACTTC,CASSLLTSVNEQYF
TRBV18,TRBJ2-5,NA,12,NA,TGTGCCAGCTCATCCAGGGCCGAGACCCAGTACTTC,CASSSRAETQYF
TRBV7-9,TRBJ2-2,NA,15,many,TGTGCCAGCAGTCAAGAAGGCCTTAGGTCCGGGGAGCTGTTTTTT,CASSQEGLRSGELFF
TRBV12-3/TRBV12-4,TRBJ1-1,TRBD1,14,many,TGTGCCAGCACCACGACAGGGACGAACACTGAAGCTTTCTTT,CASTTTGTNTEAFF
TRBV6-1,TRBJ2-7,NA,14,few,TGTGCCAGCAGTGAGGAAGAGGGCAGCTACGAGCAGTACTTC,CASSEEEGSYEQYF
TRBV28,TRBJ2-1,NA,15,many,TGTGCCAGCAGTAGCGCCTGGAGCTCCTACAATGAGCAGTTCTTC,CASSSAWSSYNEQFF
TRBV6-1,TRBJ2-2,NA,13,NA,TGTGCCAGCAGTGAAATTGGGTCCGGGGAGCTGTTTTTT,CASSEIGSGELFF
TRBV20-1,TRBJ2-3,TRBD1,15,NA,TGCAGTGCTAGAGATGGCCAGGGGGCCACAGATACGCAGTATTTT,CSARDGQGATDTQYF
TRBV20-1,TRBJ1-5,TRBD1,12,many,TGCAGTGCCCGGCAGGGGGATCAGCCCCAGCATTTT,CSARQGDQPQHF
TRBV5-6,TRBJ2-5,NA,16,few,TGTGCCAGCAGCTTAGGGCACGGGAGCCAGGCCGAGACCCAGTACTTC,CASSLGHGSQAETQYF
TRBV7-2,TRBJ2-7,TRBD1,15,few,TGTGCCAGCAGCTTTTTTCCGGGACAGTCCTACGAGCAGTACTTC,CASSFFPGQSYEQYF
TRBV6-4,TRBJ2-6,NA,15,few,TGTGCCAGCAGTGACCCACCAGGAGGGGCCAACGTCCTGACTTTC,CASSDPPGGANVLTF
TRBV20-1,TRBJ2-7,NA,17,NA,TGCAGTGCGGACGCCATGTGGGTAGCGGAACACACCTACGAGCAGTACTTC,CSADAMWVAEHTYEQYF
TRBV24-1,TRBJ2-2,TRBD2,17,NA,TGTGCCACCAGTGATTTCGGCGGGAGAGCGAACACCGGGGAGCTGTTTTTT,CATSDFGGRANTGELFF
TRBV7-9,TRBJ2-1,TRBD2,16,many,TGTGCCAGCAGCCGAAACCAGCGGGAAAGTTACAATGAGCAGTTCTTC,CASSRNQRESYNEQFF
TRBV20-1,TRBJ2-1,TRBD1,14,many,TGCAGTGCTAACTCCGGGACAGGGTACAATGAGCAGTTCTTC,CSANSGTGYNEQFF
TRBV12-3/TRBV12-4,TRBJ1-5,TRBD1,12,many,TGTGCCAGCCAGGGGGCCCAACAGCCCCAGCATTTT,CASQGAQQPQHF
TRBV7-2,TRBJ2-5,NA,14,many,TGTGCCAGCAGCTTAGGGTACTACCAAGAGACCCAGTACTTC,CASSLGYYQETQYF
TRBV7-9,TRBJ2-2,NA,16,few,TGTGCCAGCAGAAAGAAGCCGGGCTTAAACACCGGGGAGCTGTTTTTT,CASRKKPGLNTGELFF
TRBV24-1,TRBJ2-1,TRBD2,16,NA,TGTGCCACCAGTGATTCGGTCGCGGGAGCATACAATGAGCAGCTCTTC,CATSDSVAGAYNEQLF
TRBV6-1,TRBJ2-2,TRBD1,16,NA,TGTGCCAGCAGTGAAAGGGGGACAGGGAACACCGGGGAGCTGTTTTTT,CASSERGTGNTGELFF
TRBV6-2/TRBV6-3,TRBJ2-5,NA,14,few,TGTGCCAGCAGCGCAGCGGACCTCAAAGAGACCCAGTACTTC,CASSAADLKETQYF
TRBV18,TRBJ2-3,TRBD1,16,many,TGTGCCAGCTCACTTGCGGGACAGGCACGCACAGATACGCAGTATTTT,CASSLAGQARTDTQYF
TRBV27,TRBJ2-1,TRBD2,15,few,TGTGCCAGCAAAAGGCGGGGGAGAGAGTACAATGAGCAGTTCTTC,CASKRRGREYNEQFF
TRBV27,TRBJ2-7,NA,13,NA,TGTGCCAGCACGTGGCAGGCGGGCTTCGAGCAGTACTTC,CASTWQAGFEQYF
TRBV11-2,TRBJ2-3,TRBD2,14,few,TGTGCCAGCAGCCATAGCGGGAGTCAGCTATCGCAGTATTTT,CASSHSGSQLSQYF
TRBV18,TRBJ2-5,NA,15,many,TGTGCCAGCTCACCACAGAGGATATTCCAAGAGACCCAGTACTTC,CASSPQRIFQETQYF
TRBV29-1,TRBJ1-2,NA,12,NA,TGCAGCGTGGGACGGGCGGACTATGGCTACACCTTC,CSVGRADYGYTF